The source of this T cell receptor (beta chain) is a study of blood T cell repertoires in COVID-19. Across the whole study: Whether acute or convalescent, the COVID-19 samples came from the United States, Italy and Spain.

Authors' processing steps: The assay estimated nucleated cells by amplifying reference gene primers. Assay: immunoSEQ multiplex PCR; the TCRdb copy retains only in-frame clones and omits some. V and J calls and clone size are given by that table; D and trimming were obtained from the DNA. This sample has approximately 210,000 clones, with roughly 90% found just once. V lost 2 bases to trimming and J lost 5 bases, with 11 bases between them. This CDR3 has 14 amino acids. In germline, CDR1 is MNHNY, CDR2 SVGAGI (reference sequence). Sequenced input: peripheral blood. The rearrangement links TRBV6-6 to TRBJ2-3, with TRBD2 as a possible D gene (5 bases). This clonotype originated in a man between 65 and 79 years old with acute or convalescent COVID-19. Written as DNA, the CDR3 is TGTGCCAGCAGTTACGAGGGTGGCGGAGATACGCAGTATTTT. Its protein is CASSYEGGGDTQYF.